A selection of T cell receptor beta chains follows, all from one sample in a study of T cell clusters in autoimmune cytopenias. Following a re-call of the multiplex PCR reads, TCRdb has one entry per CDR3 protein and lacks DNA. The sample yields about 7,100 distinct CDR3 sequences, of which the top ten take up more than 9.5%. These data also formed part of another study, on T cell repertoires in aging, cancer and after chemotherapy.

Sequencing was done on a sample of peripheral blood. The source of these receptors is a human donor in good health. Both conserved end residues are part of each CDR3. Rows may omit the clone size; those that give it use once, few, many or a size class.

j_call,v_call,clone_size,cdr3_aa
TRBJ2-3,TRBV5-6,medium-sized,CASSLGGAPGDTQYF
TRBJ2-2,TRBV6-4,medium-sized,CASSGLAGNTGELFF
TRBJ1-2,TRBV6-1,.,CASSAEVGGRYGYTF
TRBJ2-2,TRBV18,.,CASSPGTDTGELFF
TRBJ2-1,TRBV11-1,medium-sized,CASSLGTSGGTYNEQFF
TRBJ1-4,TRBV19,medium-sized,CASRVGPYVNEKLFF
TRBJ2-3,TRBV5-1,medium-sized,CASRSLLPDTQYF
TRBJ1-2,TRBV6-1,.,CASSEGTGNYGYTF
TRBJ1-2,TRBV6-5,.,CASSFAPGQGPGYTF
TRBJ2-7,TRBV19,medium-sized,CASSIAGEQYF
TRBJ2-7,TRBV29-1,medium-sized,CSVEGAGGYDEQYF
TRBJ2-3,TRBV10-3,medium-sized,CATSGGFIHQADTQYF
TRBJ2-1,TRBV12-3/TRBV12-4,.,CASRTPRVLDEQFF
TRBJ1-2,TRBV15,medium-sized,CATSAISGGNYGYTF
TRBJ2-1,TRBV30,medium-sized,CAWRVDSSSYNEQFF
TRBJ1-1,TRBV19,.,CASSIGAFNTEAFF
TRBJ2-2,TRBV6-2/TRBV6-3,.,CASSRGNTGELFF
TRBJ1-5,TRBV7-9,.,CASKPGQGDNQPQHF
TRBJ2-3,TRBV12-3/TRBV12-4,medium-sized,CASLETSGGDTQYF
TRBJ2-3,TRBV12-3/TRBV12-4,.,CASGTGGSYTQYF